One T cell receptor (beta chain) is described in this entry. This sample is part of a study of blood T cell repertoires in COVID-19. Study in general: Sample material is recorded as cDNA or gDNA derived from T cells, B-cell-depleted T cells, or PBMCs.

The CDR3 extends over 15 amino acids. In germline, CDR1 is WSHSY, CDR2 SAAADI. Germline trimming cut 6 bases from V and 3 bases from J; bases unmatched to any gene: 2. Sequencing used immunoSEQ multiplex PCR; TCRdb keeps in-frame clones, though not all of them. The sample consists of 120,000 to 150,000 clones, approximately 90% of them appearing once. This receptor was identified in a man between 18 and 29 years old with COVID-19, enrolled during active disease. The J gene is TRBJ2-2, the V gene TRBV10-2, with 12 positions matching TRBD1. Sequenced material: peripheral blood. The CDR3 nucleotides are TGCGCCAGCAGAGGGACAGGGGGCTACACCGGGGAGCTGTTTTTT. As protein: CASRGTGGYTGELFF.